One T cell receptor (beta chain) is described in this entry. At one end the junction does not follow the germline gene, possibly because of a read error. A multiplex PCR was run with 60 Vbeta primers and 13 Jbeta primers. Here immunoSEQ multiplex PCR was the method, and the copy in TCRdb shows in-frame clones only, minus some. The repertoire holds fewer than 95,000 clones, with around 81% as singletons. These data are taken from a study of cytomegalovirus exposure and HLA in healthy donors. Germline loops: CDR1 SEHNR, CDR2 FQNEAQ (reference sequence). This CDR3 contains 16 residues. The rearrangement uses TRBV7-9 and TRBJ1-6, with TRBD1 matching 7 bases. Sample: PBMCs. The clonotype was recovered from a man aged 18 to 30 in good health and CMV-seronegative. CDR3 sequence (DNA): TGTTCCAGCAGCCCTCGTGGGTCAGGGGGTGGTTCACCCCTCCACTTT. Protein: CSSSPRGSGGGSPLHF.